One and the same sample provided the 27 T cell receptor beta chains below, sequenced in a study of T cell changes during pregnancy in multiple sclerosis. TCRdb keeps only in-frame clones here, not all; method: immunoSEQ multiplex PCR. In the table there are about 50,000 clones, around 90% of which are singletons. This material consisted of peripheral blood, taken after pregnancy. These receptors all come from a female donor in good health, enrolled as a control in a pregnancy study.

The chain links TRBV5-6 to TRBJ2-4; the match to TRBD1 covers 9 bases. V lost 1 base, J lost 7 bases, and 3 bases stayed unmatched. The CDR3 runs to 14 residues. CDR1 SGHDT and CDR2 YYEEEE come from the germline V gene. The CDR3: CASSLTGGLNIQYF. CDR3 in DNA: TGTGCCAGCAGCTTGACAGGGGGCCTTAACATTCAGTACTTC.

The DNA of the CDR3 is TGTGCCAGCAGTCCCCAGGCTAGCGGGACCTACGAGCAGTACTTC. Amino acids: CASSPQASGTYEQYF. The V and J genes are TRBV28 and TRBJ2-7; 9 bases match TRBD2. V trimming: 5 bases; J trimming: 2 bases; junction bases outside the gene matches: 7. There are 15 residues in the CDR3. The germline CDR1 and CDR2 sequences are MDHEN and SYDVKM.

The V and J genes are TRBV7-9 and TRBJ1-1; 10 nucleotides agree with TRBD1. This CDR3 has 15 residues. J was trimmed by 9 bases and V by 5 bases; bases with no gene match: 12. Germline CDR1 is SEHNR and CDR2 is FQNEAQ (reference sequence). The CDR3 coding sequence is TGTGCCAGCAGCCCAGGAGGGACAGGGGAGAGACAAGCTTTCTTT. This encodes CASSPGGTGERQAFF.

The chain combines TRBV4-2 with TRBJ2-3, with D possibly being TRBD2 (6 bases). From germline, CDR1 is LGHNA and CDR2 YNFKEQ. Between the trimmed V and J ends, which lost 1 base and 8 bases, there was a span of 13 bases. The CDR3 loop spans 14 amino acids. The CDR3 region is CASSQGQGSGTQYF. Here the CDR3 DNA reads TGTGCCAGCAGCCAAGGGCAGGGTAGCGGTACGCAGTATTTT.

The rearrangement joins TRBV7-8 to TRBJ2-3, with a tentative D call TRBD2 (6 bases). There are 17 residues in the CDR3. Germline lookup yields CDR1 SGHVS and CDR2 FQNEAQ. V lost 1 base, J lost 2 bases, and 16 bases lay in between. The DNA of the CDR3 is TGTGCCAGCAGCTTAGGTCAGGCTAGCGAACACACAGATACGCAGTATTTT. This sequence encodes CASSLGQASEHTDTQYF.

This chain links TRBV5-1 with TRBJ1-3; D is perhaps TRBD1 (6 bases). Germline values: CDR1 SGHRS, CDR2 YFSETQ. The length of the CDR3 is 15 residues. Trimming left V 2 bases short and J 8 bases short, with 17 bases between. The CDR3 protein is CASSLGQSLLDTIYF. The CDR3 DNA reads as TGCGCCAGCAGCTTAGGACAGAGTTTACTAGACACCATATATTTT.

This clone occurred a few times. V usage is TRBV14 and J usage is TRBJ2-3; 8 bases are shared with TRBD2. The CDR3 loop spans 17 amino acids. V lost 4 bases, J lost 2 bases, and 11 bases stayed unmatched. The germline V gene has CDR1 SGHDN and CDR2 FVKESK. CDR3 region: CASSPAVAGGNTDTQYF. The DNA of the CDR3 is TGTGCCAGCAGCCCCGCAGTCGCGGGGGGAAACACAGATACGCAGTATTTT. Supplemented by reference TRBV14 and TRBJ2-3, the full variable domain reads EAGVTQFPSHSVIEKGQTVTLRCDPISGHDNLYWYRRVMGKEIKFLLHFVKESKQDESGMPNNRFLAERTGGTYSTLKVQPAELEDSGVYFCASSPAVAGGNTDTQYFGPGTRLTVL.

About this clone itself: The CDR3 end shows no conserved phenylalanine or tryptophan, and so a read error is likely. The CDR3 region is CASSHSGTGDGYTL. CDR3 in DNA: TGCGCCAGCAGCCACTCCGGGACAGGGGACGGCTACACCCTC. This chain links TRBV4-1 with TRBJ1-2, with 10 bases lining up with TRBD1. In germline, CDR1 is MGHRA, CDR2 YSYEKL. The CDR3 sequence is 14 residues long. V was pared by 3 bases and J by 8 bases, with 6 bases of the junction left unmatched.

The chain has TRBV5-6 and TRBJ2-7, with D possibly matching TRBD1 (6 bases). CDR3 length: 17 amino acids. V shed 0 bases and J shed 2 bases, with 18 bases lying between them. Germline CDR1 reads SGHDT; CDR2 reads YYEEEE. CDR3 DNA sequence: TGTGCCAGCAGCTTGGAGGTGAGGACAGCACAGCCCTACGAGCAGTACTTC. Amino acid sequence: CASSLEVRTAQPYEQYF. The complete variable domain, with remaining parts taken from reference TRBV5-6 and TRBJ2-7, reads DAGVTQSPTHLIKTRGQQVTLRCSPKSGHDTVSWYQQALGQGPQFIFQYYEEEERQRGNFPDRFSGHQFPNYSSELNVNALLLGDSALYLCASSLEVRTAQPYEQYFGPGTRLTVT.

This clone came up once. V and J are TRBV9 and TRBJ2-1; 9 bases agree with TRBD2. With V trimmed by 1 base and J by 9 bases, 5 bases remained unmatched. This CDR3 has 14 residues. Germline assignment: CDR1 SGDLS and CDR2 YYNGEE. This CDR3 is CASSVYGTSTEQFF. The CDR3 bases are TGTGCCAGCAGCGTATATGGGACTAGCACTGAGCAGTTCTTC.

The J gene is TRBJ2-1, the V gene TRBV30; D uncertain. This CDR3 spans 17 amino acids. The germline V and J ends were trimmed by 2 bases and 4 bases, with 21 bases remaining between them. Germline CDR1 GTSNPN, CDR2 SVGIG (reference sequence). CDR3 DNA sequence: TGTGCCTGGAGTCCCTCCCCCCATAGTGCCTTTTACAATGAGCAGTTCTTC. Translating gives CAWSPSPHSAFYNEQFF.

The rearrangement uses TRBV6-6 and TRBJ1-1, with 11 positions matching TRBD1. The ends lost 5 bases at V and 11 bases at J; junction bases unmatched: 7. Germline values: CDR1 MNHNY, CDR2 SVGAGI (reference sequence). The CDR3 is 13 residues long. CDR3 loop: CASSDPGQGVAFF. DNA of the CDR3: TGTGCCAGCAGTGACCCGGGACAGGGGGTGGCTTTCTTT.

To note about this clone: At one end, the junction sequence differs from germline, possibly due to a read error. The chain has TRBV9 and TRBJ1-1; 7 nucleotides line up with TRBD1. The CDR3 is 15 amino acids. Germline CDR1 and CDR2: SGDLS and YYNGEE. In nucleotides, the CDR3 is TGTGCCAGCAGCCCTCAACAGGGGTTGGATGGGTTTTTCCTCTTT. It yields the protein CASSPQQGLDGFFLF.

The gene calls are TRBV5-1 and TRBJ2-3; 13 bases agree with TRBD2. Germline CDR1 reads SGHRS; CDR2 reads YFSETQ. The V segment lost 4 bases and the J segment 5 bases; nucleotides outside the gene matches: 10. The CDR3 has 17 residues. The CDR3 loop reads CASSTRLAGGKLDTQYF. In nucleotides, the CDR3 is TGCGCCAGCAGCACCCGACTAGCGGGGGGCAAGTTAGATACGCAGTATTTT.

The J gene is TRBJ1-5, the V gene TRBV19; tentative D call: TRBD1 (6 bases). The germline V gene has CDR1 LNHDA and CDR2 SQIVND (reference sequence). V gave up 7 bases and J gave up 0 bases, with 16 bases separating them. The CDR3 runs to 16 residues. CDR3 loop: CASNPLDRVSNQPQHF. CDR3 sequence (DNA): TGTGCCAGTAACCCCCTGGACAGAGTTAGCAATCAGCCCCAGCATTTT. Supplemented by reference TRBV19 and TRBJ1-5, the full variable domain reads DGGITQSPKYLFRKEGQNVTLSCEQNLNHDAMYWYRQDPGQGLRLIYYSQIVNDFQKGDIAEGYSVSREKKESFPLTVTSAQKNPTAFYLCASNPLDRVSNQPQHFGDGTRLSIL.

The rearrangement joins TRBV5-4 to TRBJ2-2; 9 bases map to TRBD1. There are 17 residues in the CDR3. Germline V lookup: CDR1 SGHNT, CDR2 YYREEE (reference sequence). J gave up 3 bases and V 4 bases, and 10 bases lay outside the gene matches. The CDR3 DNA reads as TGTGCCAGCAGCCCTACCGGGACAGGGTCCCACACCGGGGAGCTGTTTTTT. This translates into CASSPTGTGSHTGELFF.

For the CDR3, the DNA is TGTGCCAGCTCAATATCCGGGACAGCCTCTGAAAAACTGTTTTTT. Translating it yields CASSISGTASEKLFF. The rearrangement uses TRBV18 and TRBJ1-4; 7 bases map to TRBD1. In germline, CDR1 is KGHSH, CDR2 LQKENI. The V segment lost 5 bases and the J segment 7 bases; nucleotides outside the gene matches: 10. This CDR3 is built from 15 residues.

The chain employs TRBV19 and TRBJ1-6; D gene unclear. Germline V gives CDR1 LNHDA, CDR2 SQIVND (reference sequence). The CDR3 has 14 residues. Trimming cost V 5 bases and J 6 bases, with 11 bases left between them. The CDR3 loop reads CASSEGRSNSPLHF. CDR3 DNA sequence: TGTGCCAGTAGTGAGGGTAGGAGTAATTCACCCCTCCACTTT.

V and J are TRBV19 and TRBJ1-1; 7 positions agree with TRBD1. The CDR3 loop spans 13 amino acids. In germline, CDR1 is LNHDA, CDR2 SQIVND (reference sequence). With 10 bases clipped from V and 0 bases from J, the junction kept 5 bases outside the gene matches. CDR3 loop: CAISDRVNTEAFF. As DNA, the CDR3 is TGTGCCATCTCAGACAGGGTGAACACTGAAGCTTTCTTT.

The chain joins TRBV7-2 to TRBJ2-1, with 8 nucleotides matching TRBD2. This CDR3 comprises 13 residues. Per germline, CDR1 SGHTA and CDR2 FQGNSA. V trimming: 4 bases; J trimming: 5 bases; junction bases outside the gene matches: 1. CDR3: CASSSLADNEQFF. The CDR3 region has the DNA TGTGCCAGCAGCTCACTAGCGGACAATGAGCAGTTCTTC.

This chain connects TRBV28 to TRBJ2-7; 9 positions match TRBD1. There are 17 residues in the CDR3. Germline loops: CDR1 MDHEN, CDR2 SYDVKM. The trim removed 4 bases at V and 2 bases at J, leaving 12 bases unmatched. In DNA, the CDR3 is TGTGCCAGCAGTTATGGACAGGGGATAAGGGTAGCCTACGAGCAGTACTTC. Translated: CASSYGQGIRVAYEQYF.

The CDR3 sequence: CASSETDRYGYTF. CDR3 coding DNA: TGTGCCAGCAGTGAAACAGACCGTTATGGCTACACCTTC. The chain combines TRBV6-4 with TRBJ1-2; D is unclear. Trimming cost V 3 bases and J 5 bases, with 10 bases left between them. Germline CDR1 MRHNA, CDR2 SNTAGT. The CDR3 contains 13 residues.

V gene TRBV19 combines with J gene TRBJ1-6, with 8 bases that match TRBD1. The CDR3 totals 14 residues. The V gene end was trimmed by 8 bases and the J gene end by 8 bases; junction bases not matched to a gene: 8. Germline lookup yields CDR1 LNHDA and CDR2 SQIVND (reference sequence). The CDR3: CASRNRGGDSPLHF. CDR3 nucleotides: TGTGCCAGTCGGAACAGGGGGGGTGATTCACCCCTCCACTTT.

The chain recombines TRBV12-5 with TRBJ2-7; perhaps TRBD2 as D (5 bases). V dropped 2 bases and J dropped 7 bases, with 6 bases sitting between them. Germline V gene data show CDR1 as LGHNT and CDR2 as FRNRAP. This CDR3 contains 11 residues. The CDR3 protein is CASGLSGEQYF. In DNA, the CDR3 is TGTGCTAGTGGTTTGTCGGGGGAGCAGTACTTC.

J is TRBJ1-1 and V is TRBV5-8, with D possibly matching TRBD1 (5 bases). The germline V and J ends were trimmed by 2 bases and 6 bases, with 11 bases remaining between them. The CDR3 has 13 residues. The germline V gene encodes CDR1 SGHTS and CDR2 YDEGEE. This CDR3 is CASSFPTAPEAFF. The CDR3 coding sequence is TGTGCCAGCAGCTTCCCGACAGCCCCTGAAGCTTTCTTT.

The chain joins TRBV18 to TRBJ1-5; D gene uncertain. Germline V lookup: CDR1 KGHSH, CDR2 LQKENI. CDR3 size: 13 residues. V gave up 2 bases and J gave up 8 bases, with 10 bases separating them. The CDR3 sequence is CASSPDIRKPQHF. The CDR3 DNA is TGTGCCAGCTCACCAGACATTAGAAAGCCCCAGCATTTT.

The chain uses TRBV19 and TRBJ1-5, with 9 bases identical to TRBD1. The CDR3 totals 15 residues. The ends lost 9 bases at V and 1 base at J; junction bases unmatched: 7. CDR1 LNHDA and CDR2 SQIVND come from the germline V gene (reference sequence). CDR3 region: CASSRQGVSNQPQHF. The CDR3 region has the DNA TGTGCCAGCTCCAGACAGGGGGTGAGCAATCAGCCCCAGCATTTT. Full variable domain (remainder filled in from reference TRBV19 and TRBJ1-5): DGGITQSPKYLFRKEGQNVTLSCEQNLNHDAMYWYRQDPGQGLRLIYYSQIVNDFQKGDIAEGYSVSREKKESFPLTVTSAQKNPTAFYLCASSRQGVSNQPQHFGDGTRLSIL.